The rows below give T cell receptor beta chains drawn from one sample of a study of blood T cell repertoires in COVID-19. Assay used: immunoSEQ multiplex PCR; TCRdb lists only in-frame clones, some missing. This sample has about 82,000 clones; roughly 86% occur once, and the top ten carry 5.5% to 7.5%. The material sequenced was peripheral blood. These receptors were taken from a man aged 45 to 65 with active or convalescent COVID-19. Both conserved end residues are part of each CDR3. A D gene is named only where the DNA matches it firmly. Clone size is given for some rows only: seen once, a few or many times, or a class if the clone is expanded.

clone size: NA
D gene: TRBD1
J gene: TRBJ2-2
V gene: TRBV6-5
CDR3 DNA: TGTGCCAGCAGTTCTATACAGGGGGACACCGGGGAGCTGTTTTTT
CDR3 protein: CASSSIQGDTGELFF

clone size: NA
D gene: NA
J gene: TRBJ1-4
V gene: TRBV10-1
CDR3 DNA: TGCGCCAGCAGGCACGTTACACAGCCTAATGAAAAACTGTTTTTT
CDR3 protein: CASRHVTQPNEKLFF

clone size: few
D gene: TRBD1
J gene: TRBJ2-7
V gene: TRBV7-2
CDR3 DNA: TGTGCCAGCAGCTTCGGGGACAGGGCCTACGAGCAGTACTTC
CDR3 protein: CASSFGDRAYEQYF

clone size: NA
D gene: TRBD1
J gene: TRBJ1-1
V gene: TRBV3-1/TRBV3-2
CDR3 DNA: TGTGCCAGCAGCCGCGTTGACAGGGGGGACGGAGCTGGGTCTTTCTTT
CDR3 protein: CASSRVDRGDGAGSFF

clone size: NA
D gene: NA
J gene: TRBJ1-2
V gene: TRBV5-4
CDR3 DNA: TGTGCCAGCAGGGGGCGCGACTATGGCTACACCTTC
CDR3 protein: CASRGRDYGYTF

clone size: NA
D gene: NA
J gene: TRBJ1-5
V gene: TRBV5-8
CDR3 DNA: TGTGCCAGCAGCTTTTGGCAGGCTAATCAGCCCCAGCATTTT
CDR3 protein: CASSFWQANQPQHF

clone size: NA
D gene: TRBD1
J gene: TRBJ1-2
V gene: TRBV10-2
CDR3 DNA: TGCGCCAGCCTAGACAGGGGTTATAATGGCTACACCTTC
CDR3 protein: CASLDRGYNGYTF

clone size: NA
D gene: NA
J gene: TRBJ1-2
V gene: TRBV5-1
CDR3 DNA: TGCGCCAGCAGCATACCCCAGGGGAACTATGGCTACACCTTC
CDR3 protein: CASSIPQGNYGYTF

clone size: few
D gene: NA
J gene: TRBJ1-5
V gene: TRBV3-1/TRBV3-2
CDR3 DNA: TGTGCCAGCAGCCAAGGAGGGGGGGATCAGCCCCAGCATTTT
CDR3 protein: CASSQGGGDQPQHF

clone size: few
D gene: TRBD1
J gene: TRBJ2-1
V gene: TRBV5-1
CDR3 DNA: TGCGCCAGCAGCTTGGGAGGACAGGGTAACTACAATGAGCAGTTCTTC
CDR3 protein: CASSLGGQGNYNEQFF

clone size: NA
D gene: NA
J gene: TRBJ1-1
V gene: TRBV6-6
CDR3 DNA: TGTGCCAGCAGTTACTCAGAGGGGAACACTGAAGCTTTCTTT
CDR3 protein: CASSYSEGNTEAFF

clone size: once
D gene: TRBD2
J gene: TRBJ2-5
V gene: TRBV7-2
CDR3 DNA: TGTGCCAGCAGCTTAGGTATAACGGGGGGGCCCGAAGAGACCCAGTACTTC
CDR3 protein: CASSLGITGGPEETQYF

clone size: NA
D gene: NA
J gene: TRBJ2-3
V gene: TRBV12-3/TRBV12-4
CDR3 DNA: TGTGCCAGCAGTTTACTAGGAATGGATACGCAGTATTTT
CDR3 protein: CASSLLGMDTQYF

clone size: once
D gene: NA
J gene: TRBJ1-4
V gene: TRBV5-5
CDR3 DNA: TGTGCCAGCAGCTTGGAACGGCAGGGAGGTGGAAAACTGTTTTTT
CDR3 protein: CASSLERQGGGKLFF

clone size: NA
D gene: NA
J gene: TRBJ1-1
V gene: TRBV15
CDR3 DNA: TGTGCCACCAGCAGAGATATCCCGGGGGGCACTGAAGCTTTCTTT
CDR3 protein: CATSRDIPGGTEAFF

clone size: NA
D gene: TRBD1
J gene: TRBJ1-4
V gene: TRBV7-9
CDR3 DNA: TGTGCCAGCAGCCGACTTCCCTCGACCCGGGACAGAGAAAAACTGTTTTTT
CDR3 protein: CASSRLPSTRDREKLFF

clone size: NA
D gene: NA
J gene: TRBJ1-6
V gene: TRBV5-4
CDR3 DNA: TGTGCCAGCAGCTTGGACGGTAATTCACCCCTCCACTTT
CDR3 protein: CASSLDGNSPLHF

clone size: NA
D gene: TRBD2
J gene: TRBJ2-1
V gene: TRBV20-1
CDR3 DNA: TGCAGTGCTAGTTCCCCGGGACTAGCAGGTGAGCAGTTCTTC
CDR3 protein: CSASSPGLAGEQFF

clone size: many
D gene: TRBD1
J gene: TRBJ2-5
V gene: TRBV4-1
CDR3 DNA: TGCGCCAGCAGCCCAAATCCGGGACAGGGGTGGGAGACCCAGTACTTC
CDR3 protein: CASSPNPGQGWETQYF

clone size: NA
D gene: NA
J gene: TRBJ2-2
V gene: TRBV28
CDR3 DNA: TGTGCCAGCAGTACCCAGGGGTATGCCGGGGAGCTGTTTTTT
CDR3 protein: CASSTQGYAGELFF

clone size: NA
D gene: TRBD1
J gene: TRBJ1-5
V gene: TRBV30
CDR3 DNA: TGTGCCTGGAGCGGACAGGAGGACCAGCCCCAGCATTTT
CDR3 protein: CAWSGQEDQPQHF

clone size: NA
D gene: TRBD2
J gene: TRBJ2-1
V gene: TRBV6-1
CDR3 DNA: TGTGCCAGCAGTGAAAGGGCGGGGGGTTCCGGGAATGAGCAGTTCTTC
CDR3 protein: CASSERAGGSGNEQFF

clone size: NA
D gene: TRBD1
J gene: TRBJ2-1
V gene: TRBV7-8
CDR3 DNA: TGTGCCAGCAGCCTCGGGACAGGGAGGGGGGAGCAGTTCTTC
CDR3 protein: CASSLGTGRGEQFF

clone size: NA
D gene: NA
J gene: TRBJ2-3
V gene: TRBV25-1
CDR3 DNA: TGTGCCAGCAGTGAATTCGACACGACAGATACGCAGTATTTT
CDR3 protein: CASSEFDTTDTQYF

clone size: NA
D gene: NA
J gene: TRBJ2-2
V gene: TRBV18
CDR3 DNA: TGTGCCAGCTCAGCGGACAGCTCGAACACCGGGGAGCTGTTTTTT
CDR3 protein: CASSADSSNTGELFF

clone size: NA
D gene: TRBD1
J gene: TRBJ1-5
V gene: TRBV27
CDR3 DNA: TGTGCCAGCAGTTCCCAGGGACAGCCACTCAATCAGCCCCAGCATTTT
CDR3 protein: CASSSQGQPLNQPQHF

clone size: NA
D gene: TRBD2
J gene: TRBJ2-3
V gene: TRBV5-1
CDR3 DNA: TGCGCCAGCAGCTCTGGTAGCGGGGGGGCCACAGATACGCAGTATTTT
CDR3 protein: CASSSGSGGATDTQYF

clone size: NA
D gene: NA
J gene: TRBJ2-2
V gene: TRBV7-2
CDR3 DNA: TGTGCCAGCAGCTTCGCAGACACCGGGGAGCTGTTTTTT
CDR3 protein: CASSFADTGELFF

clone size: NA
D gene: NA
J gene: TRBJ2-3
V gene: TRBV27
CDR3 DNA: TGTGCCAGCAGTTACGGGGGAGGACACAGCACAGATACGCAGTATTTT
CDR3 protein: CASSYGGGHSTDTQYF

clone size: NA
D gene: TRBD1
J gene: TRBJ1-2
V gene: TRBV3-1/TRBV3-2
CDR3 DNA: TGTGCCAGCAGCCTGAGGACAGGGGTGGGCTATGGCTACACCTTC
CDR3 protein: CASSLRTGVGYGYTF

clone size: once
D gene: TRBD2
J gene: TRBJ2-1
V gene: TRBV7-9
CDR3 DNA: TGTGCCAGCAACTTCGACCTAGCGGGGGGTTCCACCTACAATGAGCAGTTCTTC
CDR3 protein: CASNFDLAGGSTYNEQFF

clone size: NA
D gene: TRBD1
J gene: TRBJ2-5
V gene: TRBV30
CDR3 DNA: TGTGCCTGGAGCCCACCCCAGGGGGCAGGAGAGACCCAGTACTTC
CDR3 protein: CAWSPPQGAGETQYF

clone size: NA
D gene: TRBD2
J gene: TRBJ2-3
V gene: TRBV14
CDR3 DNA: TGTGCCAGCAGCCACTACTCCCAGCTTCCTAGCGGGGGTGTCACAGATACGCAGTATTTT
CDR3 protein: CASSHYSQLPSGGVTDTQYF